A few counts support the clone carrying this TCR beta chain. Its antigen is as yet unknown. The sample originates from a study of identical twins. In germline, CDR1 is MNHEY, CDR2 SMNVEV (reference sequence). Unmatched junction bases numbered 6, after V lost 5 bases and J lost 6 bases. This CDR3 is built from 15 residues. General study results and limits: Sequences that were beta out-of-frame showed weaker excess twin sharing. Low generation-probability sequences were in excess among twin-shared out-of-frame alpha sequences.

Each CDR3 protein is one row after TCRdb ran MiXCR on the 5' RACE reads. The repertoire holds 350,000 or so distinct CDR3 sequences, with about 12% as singletons. The same data also contributed to another study, on yellow fever vaccine responses in identical twins. This second study notes: The authors reported partly convergent, partly personalized vaccine responses in identical twins.

This clonotype originated in a young woman in good health. The chain combines TRBV27 with TRBJ1-6, with 8 bases lining up with TRBD1. The sequenced material came from CD8+ T cells sorted from blood. CDR3 residues: CASSLRTGRNSPLHF. The DNA of the CDR3 is TGTGCCAGCAGTCTACGGACAGGGCGTAATTCACCCCTCCACTTT.